This T cell receptor (beta chain) was sequenced in a study of OX40 agonist ivuxolimab in advanced cancers. Study-wide background: Among those treated, three patients had partial responses, one with hepatocellular carcinoma and two with cutaneous melanoma. Study-level points and caveats: CD4+ and CD8+ T cells in blood underwent clonal expansion by week 6 at 0.1 to 3.0 mg/kg. Expanded clones were, on average, more numerous among CD8+ T cells than CD4+.

Profiled with immunoSEQ multiplex PCR; TCRdb holds only in-frame clones, not every one. The sample shows tens of thousands of clones, more than 70% of them seen only once. This clone was counted between two and nine times. Its antigen is not known. Germline V gives CDR1 SGHTA, CDR2 FQGTGA. This CDR3 contains 15 residues. The V end lost 5 bases, the J end lost 6 bases, and 17 bases lay between the germline ends. V and J are TRBV7-3 and TRBJ2-1; weak D call: TRBD2 (5 bases). The clonotype was recovered from an adult with an advanced solid tumor such as melanoma, head and neck, liver or kidney cancer. The source material was CD4+ or CD8+ T cells sorted from blood, sampled in a trial of the OX40 agonist ivuxolimab. The CDR3 DNA reads TGTGCCAGCAGCCCGGCGGCTAGCCCTGGCAATGAGCAGTTCTTC. Translating gives CASSPAASPGNEQFF. Using reference TRBV7-3 and TRBJ2-1 for the parts outside the CDR3, the full variable domain is GAGVSQTPSNKVTEKGKYVELRCDPISGHTALYWYRQSLGQGPEFLIYFQGTGAADDSGLPNDRFFAVRPEGSVSTLKIQRTERGDSAVYLCASSPAASPGNEQFFGPGTRLTVL.